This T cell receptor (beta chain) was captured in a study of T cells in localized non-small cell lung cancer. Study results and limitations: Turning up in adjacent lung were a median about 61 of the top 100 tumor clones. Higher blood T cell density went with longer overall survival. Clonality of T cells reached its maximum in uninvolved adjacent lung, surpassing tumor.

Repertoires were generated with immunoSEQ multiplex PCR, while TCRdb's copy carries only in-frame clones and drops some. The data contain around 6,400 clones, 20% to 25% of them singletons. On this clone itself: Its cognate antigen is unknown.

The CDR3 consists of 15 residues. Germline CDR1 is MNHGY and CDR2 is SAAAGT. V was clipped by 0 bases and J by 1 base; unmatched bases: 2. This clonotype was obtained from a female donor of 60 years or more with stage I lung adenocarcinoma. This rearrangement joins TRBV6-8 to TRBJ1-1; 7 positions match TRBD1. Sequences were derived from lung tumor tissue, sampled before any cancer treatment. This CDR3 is CASSYSGTENTEAFF. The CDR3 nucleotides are TGTGCCAGCAGTTACTCTGGGACAGAGAACACTGAAGCTTTCTTT.